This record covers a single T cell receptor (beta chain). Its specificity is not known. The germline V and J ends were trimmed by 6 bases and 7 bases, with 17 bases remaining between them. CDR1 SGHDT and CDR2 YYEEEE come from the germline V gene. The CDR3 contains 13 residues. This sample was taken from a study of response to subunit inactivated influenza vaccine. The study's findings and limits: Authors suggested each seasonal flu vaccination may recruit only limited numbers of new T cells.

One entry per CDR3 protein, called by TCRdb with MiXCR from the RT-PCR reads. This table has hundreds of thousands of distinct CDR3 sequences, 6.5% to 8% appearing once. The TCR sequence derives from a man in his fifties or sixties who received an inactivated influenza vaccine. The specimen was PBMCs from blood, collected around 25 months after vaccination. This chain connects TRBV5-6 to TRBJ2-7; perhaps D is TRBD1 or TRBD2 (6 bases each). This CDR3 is CASMQGPGGEQYF. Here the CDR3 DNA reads TGTGCCAGCATGCAGGGGCCCGGGGGTGAGCAGTACTTC.